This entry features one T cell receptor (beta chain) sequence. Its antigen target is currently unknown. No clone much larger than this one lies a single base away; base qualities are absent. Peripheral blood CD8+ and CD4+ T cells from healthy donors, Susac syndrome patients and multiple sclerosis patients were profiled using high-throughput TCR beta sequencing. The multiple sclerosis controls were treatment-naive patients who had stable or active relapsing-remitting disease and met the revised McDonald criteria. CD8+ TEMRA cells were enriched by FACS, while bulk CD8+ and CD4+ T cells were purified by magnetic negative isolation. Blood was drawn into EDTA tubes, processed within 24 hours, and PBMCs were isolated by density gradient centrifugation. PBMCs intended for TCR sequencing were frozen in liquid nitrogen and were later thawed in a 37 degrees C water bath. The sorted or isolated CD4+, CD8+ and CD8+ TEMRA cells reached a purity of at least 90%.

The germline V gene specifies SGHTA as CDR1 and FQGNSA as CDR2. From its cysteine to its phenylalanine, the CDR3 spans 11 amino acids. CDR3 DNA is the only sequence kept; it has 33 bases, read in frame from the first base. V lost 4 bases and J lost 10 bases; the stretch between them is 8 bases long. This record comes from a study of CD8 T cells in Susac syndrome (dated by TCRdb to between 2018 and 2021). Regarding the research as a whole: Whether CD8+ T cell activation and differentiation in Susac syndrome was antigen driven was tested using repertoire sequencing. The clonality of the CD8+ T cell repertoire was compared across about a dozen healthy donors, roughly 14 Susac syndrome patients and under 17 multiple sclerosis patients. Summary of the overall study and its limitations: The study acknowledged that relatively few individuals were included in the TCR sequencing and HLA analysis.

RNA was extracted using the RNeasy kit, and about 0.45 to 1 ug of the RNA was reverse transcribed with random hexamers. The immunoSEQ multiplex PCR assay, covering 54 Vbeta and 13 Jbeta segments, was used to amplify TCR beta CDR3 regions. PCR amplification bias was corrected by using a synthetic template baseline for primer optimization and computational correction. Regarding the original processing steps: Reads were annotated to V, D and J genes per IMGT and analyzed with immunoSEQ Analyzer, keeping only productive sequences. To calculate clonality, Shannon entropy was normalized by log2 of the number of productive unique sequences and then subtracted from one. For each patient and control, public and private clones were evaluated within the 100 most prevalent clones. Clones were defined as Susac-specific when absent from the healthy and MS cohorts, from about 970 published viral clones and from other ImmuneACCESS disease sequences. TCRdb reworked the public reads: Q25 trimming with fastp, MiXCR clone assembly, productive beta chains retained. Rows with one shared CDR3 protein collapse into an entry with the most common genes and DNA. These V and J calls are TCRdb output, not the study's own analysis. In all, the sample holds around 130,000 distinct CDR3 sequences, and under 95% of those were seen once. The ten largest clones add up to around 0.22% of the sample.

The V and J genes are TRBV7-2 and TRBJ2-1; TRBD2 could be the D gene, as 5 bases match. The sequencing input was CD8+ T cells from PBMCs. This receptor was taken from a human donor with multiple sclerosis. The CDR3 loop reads CASSSSGEQFF. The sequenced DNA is TGTGCCAGCAGCTCCTCGGGGGAGCAGTTCTTC.